The rows below give T cell receptor beta chains drawn from one sample of a study of T-cell reconstitution after alpha-beta-depleted transplantation in children. MiXCR, applied by TCRdb to the PCR reads, yields one record per CDR3 protein. The sample carries about a million distinct CDR3 sequences, roughly 29% recorded once. The starting material was PBMCs, mostly from graft donor cells, obtained 360 days after TCRalphabeta/CD19-depleted stem cell transplant. The receptors derive from a boy in the first two years of life who had a stem cell transplant for SCID, so the T cells may come from the graft donor. The CDR3 runs from the conserved cysteine through the conserved F or W. D genes are given only for firm matches. Rows may omit the clone size; those that give it use once, few, many or a size class.

few NA TRBJ1-4 TRBV12-3/TRBV12-4 CATQRQGRDEKLFF TGTGCCACCCAGCGGCAGGGGCGGGATGAAAAACTGTTTTTT
NA NA TRBJ2-7 TRBV5-6 CASSLWSRRAYEQYF TGTGCCAGCAGCTTGTGGTCCAGGAGGGCCTACGAGCAGTACTTC
NA NA TRBJ2-4 TRBV7-9 CASSSDRAKNIQYF TGTGCCAGCAGCTCAGACAGAGCCAAAAACATTCAGTACTTC
few NA TRBJ2-7 TRBV6-5 CASSYETPEISYEQYF TGTGCCAGCAGTTACGAGACACCGGAGATCTCCTACGAGCAGTACTTC
NA NA TRBJ2-1 TRBV12-3/TRBV12-4 CASSLGRNLYNEQFF TGTGCCAGCAGTTTGGGCAGGAACCTTTACAATGAGCAGTTCTTC
many NA TRBJ2-1 TRBV6-2/TRBV6-3 CASSLLWGNEQFF TGTGCCAGCAGTTTGCTTTGGGGTAATGAGCAGTTCTTC
few TRBD2 TRBJ2-5 TRBV7-2 CASSLGLLAGLQETQYF TGTGCCAGCAGCTTAGGGTTGCTAGCGGGCCTACAAGAGACCCAGTACTTC
few NA TRBJ1-2 TRBV5-1 CASSLGLHYGYTF TGCGCCAGCAGCTTGGGTTTACACTATGGCTACACCTTC
NA NA TRBJ1-2 TRBV20-1 CSASSSEEDYGYTF TGCAGTGCTAGTTCGTCGGAGGAGGACTATGGCTACACCTTC
NA TRBD1 TRBJ2-5 TRBV11-1 CASSMTGAGGILEETQYF TGTGCCAGCAGCATGACGGGGGCAGGGGGCATTTTGGAAGAGACCCAGTACTTC
NA TRBD1 TRBJ2-2 TRBV19 CASSIDPHRTGGTGELFF TGTGCCAGTAGTATAGATCCGCACAGGACAGGGGGCACCGGGGAGCTGTTTTTT
NA NA TRBJ2-5 TRBV14 CASSHRPRQPNQETQYF TGTGCCAGCAGCCATCGCCCCCGTCAACCTAACCAAGAGACCCAGTACTTC
NA NA TRBJ2-7 TRBV7-2 CASSLAGPVYEQYF TGTGCCAGCAGCTTAGCAGGTCCCGTTTACGAGCAGTACTTC
NA TRBD1 TRBJ2-1 TRBV7-9 CASSLLEAQGNEQFF TGTGCCAGCAGCTTACTTGAGGCACAGGGGAATGAGCAGTTCTTC
few NA TRBJ2-3 TRBV6-2/TRBV6-3 CASSYSPIAGRFGDTQYF TGTGCCAGCAGTTACTCGCCTATCGCGGGGCGGTTTGGAGATACGCAGTATTTT
few NA TRBJ1-6 TRBV24-1 CATSDPGGPLHF TGTGCCACCAGTGACCCAGGAGGACCCCTCCACTTT
NA NA TRBJ2-7 TRBV7-2 CASSPSRAGEQYF TGTGCCAGCAGCCCATCCCGGGCCGGCGAGCAGTACTTC
NA TRBD2 TRBJ2-5 TRBV4-1 CASSGAPLAGETQYF TGCGCCAGCAGTGGGGCCCCATTAGCGGGGGAGACCCAGTACTTC
NA NA TRBJ2-3 TRBV5-6 CASSSDLISTDTQYF TGTGCCAGCAGCTCGGACCTCATTAGCACAGATACGCAGTATTTT
NA NA TRBJ2-1 TRBV20-1 CSARRQGSYNEQFF TGCAGTGCTAGACGGCAGGGCTCCTACAATGAGCAGTTCTTC
NA NA TRBJ2-5 TRBV6-2/TRBV6-3 CASSYSLDVQETQYF TGTGCCAGCAGTTACTCGCTAGACGTACAAGAGACCCAGTACTTC
NA NA TRBJ2-3 TRBV7-8 CASISLTGFADTQYF TGTGCCAGCATCTCTCTTACAGGTTTCGCAGATACGCAGTATTTT
NA NA TRBJ1-1 TRBV2 CAFALRDGANTEAFF TGTGCCTTTGCTTTAAGGGACGGAGCGAACACTGAAGCTTTCTTT
NA NA TRBJ2-1 TRBV5-1 CASSLALIHEQFF TGCGCCAGCAGCTTGGCCCTGATCCATGAGCAGTTCTTC
few NA TRBJ2-1 TRBV12-3/TRBV12-4 CATQRGSSYNEQFF TGTGCCACCCAAAGGGGGAGCTCCTACAATGAGCAGTTCTTC
NA TRBD2 TRBJ2-1 TRBV7-3 CASSPRGGRSEQFF TGTGCCAGCAGCCCGAGGGGAGGGAGGAGTGAGCAGTTCTTC
NA TRBD1 TRBJ2-2 TRBV5-1 CASSLEGQGEIANTGELFF TGCGCCAGCAGCTTGGAGGGACAGGGAGAGATCGCGAACACCGGGGAGCTGTTTTTT
few NA TRBJ2-3 TRBV29-1 CSVGRDTVDTQYF TGCAGCGTCGGTAGGGACACCGTAGATACGCAGTATTTT
NA NA TRBJ2-3 TRBV18 CASSLLTISTDTQYF TGTGCCAGCTCACTATTGACGATTAGCACAGATACGCAGTATTTT
NA NA TRBJ1-3 TRBV6-1 CASRARGKSSGNTIYF TGTGCCAGCAGGGCCAGGGGTAAAAGCTCTGGAAACACCATATATTTT
few NA TRBJ2-7 TRBV20-1 CSASLPRGTSYEQYF TGCAGTGCTAGCCTCCCGAGAGGGACCTCCTACGAGCAGTACTTC
NA TRBD2 TRBJ2-3 TRBV5-1 CASSLESSGGTDTQYF TGCGCCAGCAGCTTGGAGTCTAGCGGGGGCACAGATACGCAGTATTTT
few TRBD2 TRBJ2-3 TRBV3-1 CASSQGYILAAANTQYF TGTGCCAGCAGCCAAGGGTACATACTAGCGGCCGCGAATACGCAGTATTTT
few NA TRBJ2-7 TRBV25-1 CASSAIQGYEQYF TGTGCCAGCAGTGCTATACAGGGCTACGAGCAGTACTTC
NA TRBD2 TRBJ2-1 TRBV9 CASSVVGGYNEQFF TGTGCCAGCAGCGTAGTGGGGGGGTACAATGAGCAGTTCTTC
NA NA TRBJ2-1 TRBV5-1 CASSAHRESYNEQFF TGCGCCAGCAGCGCCCACAGGGAGTCCTACAATGAGCAGTTCTTC
few NA TRBJ1-5 TRBV5-1 CASSLDTNQPQHF TGCGCCAGCAGCTTGGACACCAATCAGCCCCAGCATTTT
few TRBD2 TRBJ2-1 TRBV7-2 CASSSVSGGGHYNEQFF TGTGCCAGCAGCTCGGTTAGCGGGGGGGGCCACTACAATGAGCAGTTCTTC
few TRBD2 TRBJ2-3 TRBV5-4 CASSRRASGRGTDTQYF TGTGCCAGCAGCCGTAGGGCTAGCGGTCGGGGCACAGATACGCAGTATTTT
few TRBD2 TRBJ2-1 TRBV9 CASADLAGQYNEQFF TGTGCCAGCGCGGACCTAGCGGGGCAATACAATGAGCAGTTCTTC
few TRBD1 TRBJ2-7 TRBV30 CAWRDRHYEQYF TGTGCCTGGAGGGACAGGCACTACGAGCAGTACTTC
NA TRBD1 TRBJ1-6 TRBV6-2/TRBV6-3 CASSYGTVSPLHF TGTGCCAGCAGTTACGGGACAGTCTCACCCCTCCACTTT
NA NA TRBJ2-3 TRBV12-3/TRBV12-4 CASSLQGAWDTQYF TGTGCCAGCAGTTTACAAGGGGCTTGGGATACGCAGTATTTT
NA NA TRBJ2-1 TRBV19 CASSEALGRDEQFF TGTGCCAGTAGTGAGGCTTTAGGTAGGGATGAGCAGTTCTTC
NA NA TRBJ1-6 TRBV7-9 CASSLGQLNSPLHF TGTGCCAGCAGCTTAGGACAGCTTAATTCACCCCTCCACTTT